The 25 T cell receptor beta chains below were found in one sample sequenced in a study of PD-L1 blockade in urothelial cancer. As for time point: peripheral blood 6 weeks after treatment start. Method: immunoSEQ multiplex PCR; TCRdb's copy keeps in-frame clones and lacks some. The sample lists about 38,000 clones, 86% occurring once. This material consisted of PBMCs, taken around atezolizumab (anti-PD-L1) treatment. Source of these receptors: a man between 60 and 70 years old with urothelial cancer.

The V and J genes are TRBV11-2 and TRBJ2-1; a possible D gene is TRBD2 (7 bases). Germline V CDR1 and CDR2: SGHAT, FQNNGV. V was cut by 6 bases and J by 9 bases, with 15 bases left in between. The CDR3 totals 13 residues. Here the CDR3 DNA reads TGTGCCAGCAGTCAGAGGGGGGGAGGTGAGCAGTTCTTC. It specifies CASSQRGGGEQFF.

CDR3 protein: CASSLEGTQYF. The CDR3 region has the DNA TGTGCCAGCTCCCTTGAGGGGACCCAGTACTTC. The chain couples TRBV18 to TRBJ2-5, with D tentatively TRBD2 (5 bases). Germline lookup yields CDR1 KGHSH and CDR2 LQKENI. Trimming stripped 6 bases from V and 7 bases from J, with 9 bases between. The CDR3 totals 11 residues.

The rearrangement links TRBV5-8 to TRBJ1-1; TRBD1 aligns across 7 bases. The CDR3 is made up of 15 amino acids. Unmatched junction bases numbered 7, after V lost 4 bases and J lost 1 base. CDR1 and CDR2 (germline): SGHTS, YDEGEE. CDR3 region: CASSDYRGGNTEAFF. Written as DNA, the CDR3 is TGTGCCAGCAGCGACTACAGGGGTGGGAACACTGAAGCTTTCTTT.

Points on this clone: Other DNA sequences from this sample encode an identical CDR3 as well. The V call is TRBV5-1, the J call TRBJ2-5, with TRBD2 identical over 12 bases. Per germline, CDR1 SGHRS and CDR2 YFSETQ. V gave up 4 bases and J gave up 5 bases; unmatched junction bases: 9. The CDR3 is made up of 16 amino acids. As DNA, the CDR3 is TGCGCCAGCAGCCCCGGACTAGCGGGGCCCCAGGAGACCCAGTACTTC. It translates to CASSPGLAGPQETQYF.

The CDR3 protein is CASSAREGRYEQYF. In DNA, the CDR3 is TGTGCCAGCAGCGCGCGGGAGGGCCGGTACGAGCAGTACTTC. The chain has TRBV7-9 and TRBJ2-7, with 9 bases matching TRBD2. Trimming cost V 5 bases and J 4 bases; bases outside gene matches: 6. The CDR3 is 14 amino acids. Germline CDR1 and CDR2: SEHNR and FQNEAQ (reference sequence). The entire variable domain, with the rest obtained from reference TRBV7-9 and TRBJ2-7, is as follows: DTGVSQNPRHKITKRGQNVTFRCDPISEHNRLYWYRQTLGQGPEFLTYFQNEAQLEKSRLLSDRFSAERPKGSFSTLEIQRTEQGDSAMYLCASSAREGRYEQYFGPGTRLTVT.

The CDR3 is CASSLRPAGQKYEQYF. The DNA for the CDR3 is TGCGCCAGCAGCCTCCGCCCTGCGGGGCAAAAATACGAGCAGTACTTC. The rearrangement uses TRBV5-1 and TRBJ2-7; D is perhaps TRBD2 (6 bases). This CDR3 has 16 residues. Trimming cost V 4 bases and J 4 bases, with 21 bases left between them. Germline-derived CDR1 and CDR2 are SGHRS and YFSETQ.

The count of this clone is one. This chain connects TRBV30 to TRBJ2-5, with 12 positions matching TRBD1. The V gene end was trimmed by 3 bases and the J gene end by 6 bases; junction bases not matched to a gene: 8. From germline, CDR1 is GTSNPN and CDR2 SVGIG (reference sequence). This CDR3 is built from 15 residues. This CDR3 reads CAWRAGTGGRKTQYF. Written as DNA, the CDR3 is TGTGCCTGGAGAGCCGGGACAGGGGGCAGGAAGACCCAGTACTTC.

V and J are TRBV7-2 and TRBJ1-1, with 9 positions matching TRBD1. J was trimmed by 5 bases and V by 3 bases; bases with no gene match: 7. CDR1 and CDR2 from the germline V gene are SGHTA and FQGNSA. This CDR3 region has 15 residues. Here the CDR3 DNA reads TGTGCCAGCAGCTTTGGGCGACAGGGGGAGACTGAAGCTTTCTTT. Translating it yields CASSFGRQGETEAFF.

Concerning this clone itself: The sample has other DNA sequences that encode this CDR3 too. This rearrangement joins TRBV5-1 to TRBJ1-1; D may be TRBD1 (6 bases). V lost 1 base to trimming and J lost 1 base, with 8 bases between them. CDR3 length: 14 amino acids. Germline CDR1 reads SGHRS; CDR2 reads YFSETQ. The CDR3 DNA reads TGCGCCAGCAGCTTGCGGACAGCGAACACTGAAGCTTTCTTT. Its translation: CASSLRTANTEAFF.

J is TRBJ2-4 and V is TRBV19; maybe TRBD2 (5 bases). The CDR3 consists of 15 residues. Per germline, CDR1 LNHDA and CDR2 SQIVND (reference sequence). The germline V and J ends were trimmed by 6 bases and 4 bases, with 16 bases remaining between them. CDR3 in amino acids: CASRSGPGMKNIQYF. Here the CDR3 DNA reads TGTGCCAGTAGATCGGGCCCGGGGATGAAAAACATTCAGTACTTC.

The chain joins TRBV9 to TRBJ2-4, with 7 bases identical to TRBD2. CDR1 is SGDLS, CDR2 YYNGEE, per germline. The CDR3 spans 15 residues. Trimming removed 5 bases from V and 6 bases from J; junction bases left unmatched: 11. DNA of the CDR3: TGTGCCAGCAGTGGGGGGGAGCGGGGCGGAAACATTCAGTACTTC. This encodes CASSGGERGGNIQYF.

V is TRBV19 and J is TRBJ2-6; 9 bases align to TRBD1. The CDR3 covers 16 residues. Germline V CDR1 and CDR2: LNHDA, SQIVND (reference sequence). V dropped 8 bases and J dropped 1; count of bases not matched to a gene: 6. The CDR3 reads CASGWDRASGANVLTF. In DNA form, the CDR3 reads TGTGCCAGTGGTTGGGACAGGGCTTCTGGGGCCAACGTCCTGACTTTC.

The chain couples TRBV2 to TRBJ2-7; maybe TRBD1 (5 bases). V was cut by 7 bases and J by 6 bases, with 13 bases left in between. Germline loops: CDR1 SNHLY, CDR2 FYNNEI. This CDR3 region has 12 residues. The CDR3 nucleotides read TGTGCCAGCACTGCAGGGTCGGCCGAGCAGTACTTC. This encodes CASTAGSAEQYF. The complete variable domain, with remaining parts taken from reference TRBV2 and TRBJ2-7, reads EPEVTQTPSHQVTQMGQEVILRCVPISNHLYFYWYRQILGQKVEFLVSFYNNEISEKSEIFDDQFSVERPDGSNFTLKIRSTKLEDSAMYFCASTAGSAEQYFGPGTRLTVT.

The chain joins TRBV6-5 to TRBJ2-1; D perhaps matches TRBD2 (6 bases). The CDR3 is 15 residues long. Looked up from germline, CDR1 is MNHEY and CDR2 is SVGAGI. V gave up 4 bases and J gave up 5 bases, with 15 bases separating them. CDR3 amino acids: CASSSPGTRNNEQFF. CDR3 in DNA: TGTGCCAGCAGTTCTCCCGGGACTCGTAACAATGAGCAGTTCTTC.

The chain is built from TRBV19 and TRBJ1-2, with D unresolved. The CDR3 length is 14 residues. Per germline, CDR1 LNHDA and CDR2 SQIVND (reference sequence). V was cut by 5 bases and J by 4 bases, with 14 bases left in between. Here the CDR3 DNA reads TGTGCCAGTAGTCATCCTCTAGCTGTCTATGGCTACACCTTC. Its translation: CASSHPLAVYGYTF.

This chain connects TRBV7-8 to TRBJ1-5; perhaps TRBD1 as D (5 bases). Trimming removed 5 bases at V and 9 bases at J, with 23 bases between. CDR1 and CDR2 (germline): SGHVS, FQNEAQ. There are 16 residues in the CDR3. In DNA, the CDR3 is TGTGCCAGCAGCACCCACACGACAGAACCTGTTCCGCCCCAGCATTTT. Protein sequence: CASSTHTTEPVPPQHF. Looking up the rest from reference TRBV7-8 and TRBJ1-5 gives the full variable domain: GAGVSQSPRYKVAKRGQDVALRCDPISGHVSLFWYQQALGQGPEFLTYFQNEAQLDKSGLPSDRFFAERPEGSVSTLKIQRTQQEDSAVYLCASSTHTTEPVPPQHFGDGTRLSIL.

This sequence joins TRBV7-9 and TRBJ2-7, with 9 bases aligning to TRBD2. The CDR3 extends over 15 amino acids. Germline V gene sequence: CDR1 SEHNR, CDR2 FQNEAQ (reference sequence). J was trimmed by 3 bases and V by 2 bases; bases with no gene match: 5. The CDR3 reads CASSLLAGAVYEQYF. The CDR3 DNA reads TGTGCCAGCAGCTTATTAGCGGGAGCAGTCTACGAGCAGTACTTC.

The J gene is TRBJ2-3, the V gene TRBV5-1; 8 bases are a match to TRBD2. The CDR3 covers 16 residues. J lost 5 bases, V lost 0 bases, and 8 bases had no gene match. The germline V gene encodes CDR1 SGHRS and CDR2 YFSETQ. The CDR3 loop reads CASSLAVQRGIDTQYF. CDR3 nucleotides: TGCGCCAGCAGCTTGGCCGTCCAGCGGGGGATAGATACGCAGTATTTT.

This chain links TRBV11-2 with TRBJ2-4; D ambiguous. V dropped 1 base and J dropped 4 bases, with 2 bases sitting between them. From germline, CDR1 is SGHAT and CDR2 FQNNGV. There are 12 residues in the CDR3. Written as DNA, the CDR3 is TGTGCCAGCAGCTTAGTAAAAAACATTCAGTACTTC. It translates to CASSLVKNIQYF.

This sequence joins TRBV4-3 and TRBJ1-1; 7 bases align to TRBD1. This CDR3 spans 15 amino acids. Germline V gene data show CDR1 as LGHNA and CDR2 as YSLEER. The junction had 2 bases not matched to a gene; V was cut back by 1 base and J by 0 bases. CDR3 bases: TGCGCCAGCAGCCAAGGGACAGGCATGAACACTGAAGCTTTCTTT. Amino acid sequence: CASSQGTGMNTEAFF.

The chain couples TRBV7-2 to TRBJ1-3; 9 positions match TRBD1. Trimming removed 5 bases from V and 7 bases from J; junction bases left unmatched: 6. The CDR3 is 14 residues long. The germline gives CDR1 SGHTA, CDR2 FQGNSA. This CDR3 is CASSRRGTGNTIYF. CDR3 bases: TGTGCCAGCAGCCGGAGGGGGACAGGGAACACCATATATTTT.

The genes are TRBV6-5 and TRBJ1-5, with 7 bases that match TRBD1. Germline assignment: CDR1 MNHEY and CDR2 SVGAGI. J lost 1 base, V lost 6 bases, and 3 bases had no gene match. The CDR3 covers 14 residues. DNA of the CDR3: TGTGCCAGCAGAAAGACAGGGAGCAATCAGCCCCAGCATTTT. Residues: CASRKTGSNQPQHF.

The V and J genes are TRBV29-1 and TRBJ2-1; D ambiguous. The V gene's germline CDR1 is SQVTM and CDR2 ANQGSEA. Trimming pared 2 bases from V and 5 bases from J, leaving 16 bases between. The CDR3 covers 15 residues. The CDR3 here is CSVEYRLKIDNEQFF. CDR3 bases: TGCAGCGTTGAATATCGACTGAAGATTGACAATGAGCAGTTCTTC.

The chain joins TRBV18 to TRBJ1-5, with D tentatively TRBD1 (5 bases). The CDR3 extends over 14 amino acids. Germline V gives CDR1 KGHSH, CDR2 LQKENI. Trimming left V 4 bases short and J 6 bases short, with 13 bases between. This CDR3 is CASSLSGSTQPQHF. CDR3 nucleotide sequence: TGTGCCAGCTCACTCTCAGGGTCTACTCAGCCCCAGCATTTT.

The V gene is TRBV25-1, the J gene TRBJ2-5, with 8 bases identical to TRBD1. Per germline, CDR1 MGHDK and CDR2 SYGVNS. The V and J ends lost 4 bases and 1 base, in that order; junction bases with no gene match: 5. The CDR3 length is 15 residues. In DNA form, the CDR3 reads TGTGCCAGCAGTGCCTGGACAGGGTCCCAAGAGACCCAGTACTTC. It codes for CASSAWTGSQETQYF.